What follows are 2 T cell receptor beta chains derived from one specimen sequenced in a study of T cell changes during pregnancy in multiple sclerosis. Clones were sequenced by immunoSEQ multiplex PCR, and TCRdb holds only the in-frame ones, with some missing. The top ten hold around 2% of the sample, which has more than 55,000 clones, 75% to 95% seen once. This specimen was peripheral blood, taken in the first trimester of pregnancy. The receptor set was obtained from a female donor in good health, enrolled as a control in a pregnancy study.

The rearrangement uses TRBV7-9 and TRBJ1-1; possibly TRBD1 for D (5 bases). The germline gives CDR1 SEHNR, CDR2 FQNEAQ (reference sequence). The CDR3 is 13 residues long. V shed 11 bases and J shed 7 bases, with 20 bases lying between them. The CDR3 loop is CAGISGGGIEAFF. The DNA for the CDR3 is TGTGCCGGCATCTCGGGGGGAGGAATTGAAGCTTTCTTT.

This clone has only a few counts. J is TRBJ1-4 and V is TRBV28; the D gene is possibly TRBD1 (6 bases). The germline V gene has CDR1 MDHEN and CDR2 SYDVKM. This CDR3 is 15 amino acids long. Trimming removed 7 bases at V and 8 bases at J, with 20 bases between. The CDR3 coding sequence is TGTGCCAGCACCTCAACCCAGGGGCTCGGGGAAAAACTGTTTTTT. Translating gives CASTSTQGLGEKLFF.